These 13 T cell receptor beta chains originate from one sample sequenced in a study of molecular identifiers for immune sequencing clone quantification. TCRdb re-called the PCR reads with MiXCR, one entry per CDR3 protein. The profile shows more than 450,000 distinct CDR3 sequences, over 20% of them singletons. The specimen was naive CD8+ T cells from blood, with Jurkat cell RNA spiked in. Subset in this sample: FACS-sorted CD8+CD4-CCR7+CD45RA+ naive T cells. All receptors come from a human donor in good health. Some libraries in this study had Jurkat cell RNA spiked in.

The chain is built from TRBV3-1 and TRBJ2-7, with D unclear. The germline V gene encodes CDR1 LGHDT and CDR2 YNNKEL (reference sequence). The length of the CDR3 is 16 residues. Trimming cost V 0 bases and J 3 bases, with 15 bases left between them. Here the CDR3 reads CASSQDKRVWGYEQYF. CDR3 in DNA: TGTGCCAGCAGCCAAGATAAAAGGGTATGGGGCTACGAGCAGTACTTC.

This clonotype was observed many times. J is TRBJ2-3 and V is TRBV7-9, with 11 bases fitting TRBD2. The germline V gene has CDR1 SEHNR and CDR2 FQNEAQ (reference sequence). The CDR3 runs 19 residues. Trimming took 5 bases from V and 2 from J; bases not matched to a gene: 15. DNA of the CDR3: TGTGCCAGCAGCCTAAGGGTCTGGACTAGCGGGCCGAACACAGATACGCAGTATTTT. This sequence encodes CASSLRVWTSGPNTDTQYF. The whole variable domain, remainder taken from reference TRBV7-9 and TRBJ2-3, is DTGVSQNPRHKITKRGQNVTFRCDPISEHNRLYWYRQTLGQGPEFLTYFQNEAQLEKSRLLSDRFSAERPKGSFSTLEIQRTEQGDSAMYLCASSLRVWTSGPNTDTQYFGPGTRLTVL.

This clonotype was found a few times. This chain joins TRBV7-2 and TRBJ2-5; D is possibly TRBD1 (5 bases). The CDR3 consists of 15 residues. From germline, CDR1 is SGHTA and CDR2 FQGNSA. V was clipped by 2 bases and J by 4 bases, with 14 bases between them. The CDR3 sequence: CASSLYGRVIETQYF. The CDR3 DNA reads as TGTGCCAGCAGCTTATACGGCAGGGTCATAGAGACCCAGTACTTC. Looking up the rest from reference TRBV7-2 and TRBJ2-5 gives the full variable domain: GAGVSQSPSNKVTEKGKDVELRCDPISGHTALYWYRQSLGQGLEFLIYFQGNSAPDKSGLPSDRFSAERTGGSVSTLTIQRTQQEDSAVYLCASSLYGRVIETQYFGPGTRLLVL.

This clonotype was observed a handful of times. V usage is TRBV27 and J usage is TRBJ2-1; TRBD1 aligns across 8 bases. V dropped 2 bases and J dropped 8; count of bases not matched to a gene: 5. The CDR3 runs to 14 residues. CDR1 is MNHEY and CDR2 is SMNVEV in the germline V gene (reference sequence). The CDR3 nucleotides read TGTGCCAGCAGTTTACAGGGACAGGCGGATGAGCAGTTCTTC. As protein: CASSLQGQADEQFF.

This clonotype was observed a few times. This chain connects TRBV7-9 to TRBJ2-2; 7 bases fit TRBD1. The CDR3 contains 14 residues. J was trimmed by 6 bases and V by 5 bases; bases with no gene match: 6. Per the germline V gene, CDR1 is SEHNR and CDR2 is FQNEAQ (reference sequence). This CDR3 reads CASSERQGSGELFF. The CDR3 nucleotides read TGTGCCAGCAGCGAGAGACAGGGTTCCGGGGAGCTGTTTTTT.

This clonotype was detected many times. The V and J genes are TRBV2 and TRBJ1-1; D not resolved. Trimming took 4 bases from V and 7 from J, leaving 7 bases between them. CDR1 and CDR2 from the germline V gene are SNHLY and FYNNEI. This CDR3 is 11 amino acids long. CDR3 DNA: TGTGCCAGCAGTGGGACGTATGAAGCTTTCTTT. Translation gives CASSGTYEAFF.

In regard to this clonotype: This could be a read error, since a much larger clone is one nucleotide away. The rearrangement uses TRBV5-3 and TRBJ2-7; 11 nucleotides agree with TRBD1. TRBV5-3 belongs to the ORF category, with a function that is uncertain. CDR3 length: 15 residues. This chain's CDR3 is CASSFFGQGAYEQYF. CDR3 DNA: TGTGCCAGCAGCTTTTTCGGACAGGGGGCTTACGAGCAGTACTTC.

This clonotype showed up just a few times. The chain couples TRBV27 to TRBJ2-3; no reliable D call. Trimming removed 0 bases from V and 8 bases from J, with 15 bases in between. The germline CDR1 and CDR2 sequences are MNHEY and SMNVEV (reference sequence). The CDR3 has 15 amino acids. CDR3 bases: TGTGCCAGCAGTTTATCAGGAGCTGAAGTTGGTACGCAGTATTTT. It is translated as CASSLSGAEVGTQYF.

This clonotype has just a few counts. V and J are TRBV4-3 and TRBJ2-7; 8 positions agree with TRBD1. Germline CDR1 is LGHNA and CDR2 is YSLEER. V lost 5 bases, J lost 2 bases, and 11 bases stayed unmatched. The CDR3 has 16 amino acids. CDR3 DNA sequence: TGCGCCAGCAGCGAGACCGGGACAGGCAGGGCCTACGAGCAGTACTTC. Protein: CASSETGTGRAYEQYF.

This clonotype occurred a few times. The rearrangement links TRBV19 to TRBJ2-7, with D perhaps TRBD2 (6 bases). The V gene's germline CDR1 is LNHDA and CDR2 SQIVND (reference sequence). V was pared by 1 base and J by 2 bases, with 15 bases between. The CDR3 sequence is 16 residues long. CDR3 in DNA: TGTGCCAGTAGTATAGGATTGGGCGGGGCCACCTACGAGCAGTACTTC. This gives the protein CASSIGLGGATYEQYF.

The rearrangement links TRBV12-3 or TRBV12-4 to TRBJ2-3; 7 positions agree with TRBD2. The CDR3 has 15 residues. V was pared by 6 bases and J by 6 bases, with 12 bases of the junction left unmatched. CDR3 sequence reads: CASSPRLANVDTQYF. DNA for the CDR3: TGTGCCAGCAGCCCTAGACTAGCTAATGTGGATACGCAGTATTTT.

This clonotype was seen ten or more times. The V call is TRBV30, the J call TRBJ2-3; D is perhaps TRBD1 or TRBD2 (5 bases each). CDR1 and CDR2 from the germline V gene are GTSNPN and SVGIG (reference sequence). This CDR3 region has 15 residues. Trimming took off 2 bases at V and 0 bases at J, with 12 bases between the two ends. For the CDR3, the DNA is TGTGCCTGGAGTCCCCAGTGGGACAGCACAGATACGCAGTATTTT. Protein sequence: CAWSPQWDSTDTQYF. Full variable domain (rest looked up from reference TRBV30 and TRBJ2-3): SQTIHQWPATLVQPVGSPLSLECTVEGTSNPNLYWYRQAAGRGLQLLFYSVGIGQISSEVPQNLSASRPQDRQFILSSKKLLLSDSGFYLCAWSPQWDSTDTQYFGPGTRLTVL.

This clonotype was recorded at least ten times. J is TRBJ2-3 and V is TRBV7-3; weak D call: TRBD2 (5 bases). CDR1 is SGHTA and CDR2 is FQGTGA in the germline V gene. The CDR3 is 15 residues long. Trimming left V 3 bases short and J 2 bases short, with 12 bases between. The CDR3 bases are TGTGCCAGCAGCTTTTCCAGCGGACTCACAGATACGCAGTATTTT. It specifies CASSFSSGLTDTQYF.